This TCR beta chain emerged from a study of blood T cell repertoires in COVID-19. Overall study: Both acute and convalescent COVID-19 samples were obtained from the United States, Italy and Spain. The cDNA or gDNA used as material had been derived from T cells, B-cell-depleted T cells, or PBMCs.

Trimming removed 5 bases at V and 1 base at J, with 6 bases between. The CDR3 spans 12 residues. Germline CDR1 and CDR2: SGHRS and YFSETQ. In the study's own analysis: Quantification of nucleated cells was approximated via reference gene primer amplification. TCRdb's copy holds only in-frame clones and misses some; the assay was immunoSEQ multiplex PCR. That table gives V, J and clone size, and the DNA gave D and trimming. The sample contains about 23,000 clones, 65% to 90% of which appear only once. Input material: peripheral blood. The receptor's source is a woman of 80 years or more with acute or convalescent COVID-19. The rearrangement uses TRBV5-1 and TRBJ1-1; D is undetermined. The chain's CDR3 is CASRSGNTEAFF. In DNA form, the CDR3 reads TGCGCCAGCAGAAGCGGGAACACTGAAGCTTTCTTT.